This T cell receptor (beta chain) was sequenced in a study of STAT5B mutations in CD4+ large granular lymphocyte leukemia. Germline loops: CDR1 SEHNR, CDR2 FQNEAQ (reference sequence). The CDR3 extends over 14 amino acids. Trimming at V came to 7 bases and at J to 4 bases, leaving 7 bases not matched to a gene. Measured with immunoSEQ multiplex PCR; TCRdb has only the in-frame clones, and not every one. Of tens of thousands of clones listed, roughly 76% are singletons. The clonotype was recovered from a human donor in good health. The sample was CD4+ T cells from blood buffy coats. The chain joins TRBV7-9 to TRBJ1-1; TRBD1 matches at 9 bases. CDR3 bases: TGTGCCAGCAACCTGGGACAGGGCGGCACTGAAGCTTTCTTT. This translates into CASNLGQGGTEAFF.